This T cell receptor beta chain was sequenced during a study of radiotherapy plus CTLA-4 blockade in lung cancer. Study results and limitations: Clones derived from tumor TCRs expanded in blood after radiotherapy plus ipilimumab. Early clonal dynamics of blood T cells, together with interferon-beta, were reported as the best response predictor.

Germline lookup yields CDR1 SGHDN and CDR2 FVKESK. V was trimmed by 6 bases and J by 4 bases, leaving 13 bases between them. CDR3 length equals 14 residues. This clone is judged medium-sized. The antigen is unknown. Sequenced by immunoSEQ multiplex PCR; TCRdb stores in-frame clones only, minus some. Among 56,000 or so clones, roughly four fifths were seen once, and the ten largest hold 16%. The TCR comes from a human donor with non-small cell lung cancer who had a complete response to radiotherapy plus ipilimumab. The chain carries TRBV14 and TRBJ1-3; D not resolved. Sequences were derived from peripheral blood, sampled from a patient treated with radiotherapy plus ipilimumab. CDR3 residues: CASSAEARGNTIYF. DNA of the CDR3: TGTGCCAGCAGTGCGGAAGCGAGGGGAAACACCATATATTTT.